A single sample is the source of the 28 T cell receptor beta chains below, sequenced in a study of blood T cell repertoires in COVID-19. Produced via immunoSEQ multiplex PCR; TCRdb's table is partial and in-frame only. The repertoire holds around 300,000 clones, with 70% to 90% as singletons. Sequencing used PBMCs or T cells enriched from blood (not recorded which). These receptors originate from a woman aged 40 to 50 who had recovered from COVID-19.

The genes are TRBV6-5 and TRBJ1-4, with D perhaps matching TRBD1 (5 bases). The germline V gene has CDR1 MNHEY and CDR2 SVGAGI. V lost 7 bases and J lost 1, with 13 bases in between. The CDR3 sequence is 15 residues long. The CDR3 loop reads CASMAPGLTNEKLFF. The CDR3 nucleotides read TGTGCCAGCATGGCGCCAGGGTTAACTAATGAAAAACTGTTTTTT.

The rearrangement uses TRBV30 and TRBJ1-1; 7 nucleotides align to TRBD1. The CDR3 covers 14 residues. In germline, CDR1 is GTSNPN, CDR2 SVGIG (reference sequence). J lost 1 base, V lost 2 bases, and 4 bases had no gene match. Here the CDR3 DNA reads TGTGCCTGGAGTAAGGGACAGTGGAACACTGAAGCTTTCTTT. It codes for CAWSKGQWNTEAFF.

The chain uses TRBV5-1 and TRBJ1-4; the match to TRBD1 covers 12 bases. V shed 5 bases, J shed 5 bases, and the junction held 13 bases outside the gene matches. This CDR3 has 18 amino acids. Germline lookup yields CDR1 SGHRS and CDR2 YFSETQ. CDR3 nucleotides: TGCGCCAGCAGACCAGGGACAGGGGGCGAAGGGCGGAATGAAAAACTGTTTTTT. Its protein product is CASRPGTGGEGRNEKLFF.

The chain recombines TRBV24-1 with TRBJ1-2; 9 bases match TRBD1. The germline V gene has CDR1 KGHDR and CDR2 SFDVKD. This CDR3 contains 16 residues. The ends lost 1 base at V and 8 bases at J; junction bases unmatched: 10. CDR3 coding DNA: TGTGCCACCAGTGATTTAGGGACAGGGAACTATCGCGGCTACACCTTC. Translated: CATSDLGTGNYRGYTF.

J is TRBJ1-6 and V is TRBV11-2; D is undetermined. There are 14 residues in the CDR3. Germline CDR1 SGHAT, CDR2 FQNNGV. Trimming took 1 base from V and 7 from J, leaving 8 bases between them. The CDR3 spells CASSLGGVNSPLHF. The CDR3 nucleotides read TGTGCCAGCAGCTTAGGCGGGGTGAATTCACCCCTCCACTTT.

This chain joins TRBV2 and TRBJ2-7, with 7 bases that match TRBD2. Germline values: CDR1 SNHLY, CDR2 FYNNEI. With V trimmed by 4 bases and J by 7 bases, 7 bases remained unmatched. The CDR3 length is 13 residues. DNA for the CDR3: TGTGCCAGCAGTGTTCGGCTGGGAGGGGAGCAGTACTTC. It yields the protein CASSVRLGGEQYF. Filled out from reference TRBV2 and TRBJ2-7, the complete variable domain reads EPEVTQTPSHQVTQMGQEVILRCVPISNHLYFYWYRQILGQKVEFLVSFYNNEISEKSEIFDDQFSVERPDGSNFTLKIRSTKLEDSAMYFCASSVRLGGEQYFGPGTRLTVT.

This clone was picked up one time. The genes are TRBV4-3 and TRBJ2-7; TRBD2 matches 10 bases. With 1 base clipped from V and 4 bases from J, the junction kept 7 bases outside the gene matches. Looked up from germline, CDR1 is LGHNA and CDR2 is YSLEER. The CDR3 is made up of 16 amino acids. The CDR3 coding sequence is TGCGCCAGCAGCCAAGCCCGGACTAGCGGTAGGTACGAGCAGTACTTC. Translating it yields CASSQARTSGRYEQYF.

The CDR3 protein is CASSPGGAGSYEQYF. CDR3 sequence (DNA): TGTGCCAGCAGCCCCGGGGGAGCGGGGTCCTACGAGCAGTACTTC. V usage is TRBV7-2 and J usage is TRBJ2-7, with TRBD2 matching over 7 bases. There are 15 residues in the CDR3. Germline V gene data show CDR1 as SGHTA and CDR2 as FQGNSA. After removal of 5 bases from V and 1 base from J, the junction contained 8 bases not matched to a gene.

The chain combines TRBV7-3 with TRBJ2-7, with TRBD2 matching over 11 bases. This CDR3 region has 15 residues. CDR1 is SGHTA, CDR2 FQGTGA, per germline. The V gene end was trimmed by 5 bases and the J gene end by 5 bases; junction bases not matched to a gene: 8. The CDR3, as DNA: TGTGCCAGCAGCCCCGGGACTAGCGGAGTCCACGAGCAGTACTTC. It codes for CASSPGTSGVHEQYF.

This chain joins TRBV3-1 (or the pseudogene TRBV3-2) and TRBJ2-2, with a tentative D call TRBD2 (6 bases). Germline CDR1 is LGHDT and CDR2 is YNNKEL (reference sequence). V lost 1 base and J lost 5, with 11 bases in between. This CDR3 has 15 residues. The CDR3 sequence is CASSQVGGTTGELFF. The CDR3 DNA follows: TGTGCCAGCAGCCAAGTTGGCGGGACTACCGGGGAGCTGTTTTTT.

The CDR3 nucleotides are TGTGCCAGTCGCCTTCGGGGGGCAGGTGAAGCTTTCTTT. Translating gives CASRLRGAGEAFF. V and J are TRBV19 and TRBJ1-1; TRBD1 is a possible D gene (6 bases). The length of the CDR3 is 13 residues. The V end lost 8 bases, the J end lost 7 bases, and 17 bases lay between the germline ends. Germline CDR1 LNHDA, CDR2 SQIVND (reference sequence).

This chain uses TRBV18 with TRBJ2-5; D uncertain. The V gene lost 0 bases and the J gene lost 6 bases, with 11 bases spanning the gap. This CDR3 region has 14 residues. The germline V gene encodes CDR1 KGHSH and CDR2 LQKENI. The CDR3: CASSPPSGTKTQYF. CDR3 coding DNA: TGTGCCAGCTCACCACCATCGGGTACGAAGACCCAGTACTTC.

CDR3: CASRRGQGAGELFF. In DNA, the CDR3 is TGTGCCAGCAGACGAGGACAGGGGGCCGGGGAGCTGTTTTTT. This chain uses TRBV7-8 with TRBJ2-2; 10 bases are shared with TRBD1. V dropped 6 bases and J dropped 6; count of bases not matched to a gene: 4. The germline CDR1 and CDR2 sequences are SGHVS and FQNEAQ. CDR3 length equals 14 residues.

CDR3 bases: TGTGCCAGCAGCCAAGTAGGAGAGGAAGAAAAACTGTTTTTT. Protein sequence: CASSQVGEEEKLFF. V is TRBV14 and J is TRBJ1-4; D ambiguous. V lost 1 base and J 8 bases, leaving 11 bases between the germline ends. The V gene's germline CDR1 is SGHDN and CDR2 FVKESK. The CDR3 is 14 amino acids. Full variable domain (outside the CDR3, taken from reference TRBV14 and TRBJ1-4): EAGVTQFPSHSVIEKGQTVTLRCDPISGHDNLYWYRRVMGKEIKFLLHFVKESKQDESGMPNNRFLAERTGGTYSTLKVQPAELEDSGVYFCASSQVGEEEKLFFGSGTQLSVL.

J is TRBJ2-7 and V is TRBV4-2; perhaps TRBD1 as D (6 bases). The CDR3 is made up of 14 amino acids. The germline gives CDR1 LGHNA, CDR2 YNFKEQ. Deletions cut 4 bases from V and 4 bases from J, with 14 bases between. The CDR3: CASSLIGGIYEQYF. For the CDR3, the DNA is TGTGCCAGCAGCCTCATAGGGGGTATTTACGAGCAGTACTTC.

The gene calls are TRBV28 and TRBJ2-3; no reliable D call. Trimming left V 6 bases short and J 5 bases short, with 9 bases between. CDR3 length: 12 amino acids. Germline V CDR1 and CDR2: MDHEN, SYDVKM. DNA for the CDR3: TGTGCCAGCAGACTAAGAGGAGATACGCAGTATTTT. Its protein product is CASRLRGDTQYF.

CDR3: CASSLSSLNIQYF. CDR3 bases: TGTGCCAGCAGCTTATCAAGCCTTAACATTCAGTACTTC. The gene calls are TRBV7-9 and TRBJ2-4, with D unresolved. There are 13 residues in the CDR3. Germline V gene sequence: CDR1 SEHNR, CDR2 FQNEAQ (reference sequence). Trimming removed 2 bases at V and 7 bases at J, with 9 bases between.

This sequence joins TRBV4-3 and TRBJ1-2; D might be TRBD1 (6 bases). The V and J ends lost 1 base and 4 bases respectively, with 13 bases between them. There are 15 residues in the CDR3. Germline-derived CDR1 and CDR2 are LGHNA and YSLEER. The CDR3 DNA is TGCGCCAGCAGCCAAGCTCGGGGGGCGAGCTATGGCTACACCTTC. Protein sequence: CASSQARGASYGYTF.

The V gene is TRBV24-1, the J gene TRBJ2-1, with 8 bases matching TRBD2. Trimming took 5 bases from V and 10 from J; bases not matched to a gene: 6. The CDR3 loop spans 13 amino acids. Germline-derived CDR1 and CDR2 are KGHDR and SFDVKD. CDR3 protein: CATSAGGDWEQFF. The CDR3 DNA reads as TGTGCCACCAGTGCGGGGGGGGATTGGGAGCAGTTCTTC.

The V call is TRBV19, the J call TRBJ1-4, with 8 bases identical to TRBD1. The germline V gene has CDR1 LNHDA and CDR2 SQIVND (reference sequence). This CDR3 is built from 15 residues. After removal of 8 bases from V and 4 bases from J, the junction contained 9 bases not matched to a gene. The CDR3 DNA is TGTGCCAGTGCCGGACAGGGTCTGCATAATGAAAAACTGTTTTTT. Encoded protein: CASAGQGLHNEKLFF.

V is TRBV28 and J is TRBJ1-5, with 12 bases fitting TRBD1. J gave up 7 bases and V 5 bases, and 6 bases lay outside the gene matches. This CDR3 is 15 amino acids long. Germline V CDR1 and CDR2: MDHEN, SYDVKM. The CDR3 bases are TGTGCCAGCAGTCCGGGACAGGGGGCACCCCAGCCCCAGCATTTT. This codes for CASSPGQGAPQPQHF.

The V gene is TRBV9, the J gene TRBJ1-5; unclear D gene. The V end lost 3 bases, the J end lost 4 bases, and 8 bases lay between the germline ends. The CDR3 sequence is 13 residues long. The V gene's germline CDR1 is SGDLS and CDR2 YYNGEE. The CDR3 bases are TGTGCCAGCAGCGCCGAGGGTAATCAGCCCCAGCATTTT. Its translation: CASSAEGNQPQHF.

There are a few counts of this clone. V gene TRBV7-3 combines with J gene TRBJ2-1; 9 nucleotides line up with TRBD1. Germline V lookup: CDR1 SGHTA, CDR2 FQGTGA. This CDR3 is built from 14 residues. V lost 5 bases to trimming and J lost 8 bases; unmatched junction nucleotides: 7. CDR3 DNA: TGTGCCAGCAGCCGAGGGACAGGGAGCGATGAGCAGTTCTTC. This sequence encodes CASSRGTGSDEQFF. Variable domain in full (rest from reference TRBV7-3 and TRBJ2-1): GAGVSQTPSNKVTEKGKYVELRCDPISGHTALYWYRQSLGQGPEFLIYFQGTGAADDSGLPNDRFFAVRPEGSVSTLKIQRTERGDSAVYLCASSRGTGSDEQFFGPGTRLTVL.

The rearrangement links TRBV23-1 to TRBJ2-1; perhaps D is TRBD1 or TRBD2 (6 bases each). TRBV23-1 falls under the ORF class, with uncertain function. Trimming left V 4 bases short and J 4 bases short, with 17 bases between. CDR3 size: 16 residues. This CDR3 is CASSLSGARAYNEQFF. In DNA, the CDR3 is TGCGCCAGCAGTCTATCGGGGGCTAGGGCGTACAATGAGCAGTTCTTC.

The V and J genes are TRBV2 and TRBJ2-7, with D possibly TRBD2 on 5 matching bases. Germline CDR1 is SNHLY and CDR2 is FYNNEI. The CDR3 consists of 12 residues. The germline V and J ends were trimmed by 7 bases and 2 bases, with 9 bases remaining between them. CDR3 in amino acids: CASNEGTYEQYF. The CDR3 DNA follows: TGTGCCAGCAACGAGGGAACCTACGAGCAGTACTTC.

The rearrangement uses TRBV6-5 and TRBJ1-2, with 8 positions matching TRBD1. Germline CDR1 and CDR2: MNHEY and SVGAGI. J was trimmed by 4 bases and V by 10 bases; bases with no gene match: 8. CDR3 size: 13 residues. The CDR3 sequence: CATNRDRSYGYTF. The CDR3 nucleotides are TGTGCCACCAACCGGGACAGGAGCTATGGCTACACCTTC.

The gene calls are TRBV18 and TRBJ2-7; TRBD1 matches at 8 bases. Germline CDR1 reads KGHSH; CDR2 reads LQKENI. The CDR3 totals 15 residues. V trimming: 4 bases; J trimming: 7 bases; junction bases outside the gene matches: 12. CDR3 region: CASSLKSDRGGEQYF. The CDR3 DNA sequence: TGTGCCAGCTCACTAAAATCCGACAGGGGAGGAGAGCAGTACTTC.

The chain couples TRBV18 to TRBJ2-7; the D is unclear. Trimming removed 4 bases at V and 2 bases at J, with 6 bases between. This CDR3 spans 12 amino acids. Germline CDR1 and CDR2: KGHSH and LQKENI. The CDR3 region is CASSRPPYEQYF. CDR3 nucleotide sequence: TGTGCCAGCTCACGGCCCCCCTACGAGCAGTACTTC.